This TCR beta chain was identified in a study of human T cells and chemical hapten exposure. TCRdb analysed the RACE reads with MiXCR anew, one entry per CDR3 protein. Of more than 55,000 distinct CDR3 sequences listed, 9.8% are singletons. Specified time point: patch test 1, 2 weeks after DPC sensitization. Treatment reported: therapeutic diphenylcyclopropenone sensitization with weekly scalp DPC. The V gene end was trimmed by 8 bases and the J gene end by 6 bases; junction bases not matched to a gene: 13. The CDR3 is 15 amino acids. Germline loops: CDR1 ENHRY, CDR2 SYGVKD. The V call is TRBV10-3, the J call TRBJ2-3; 8 nucleotides match TRBD1. The receptor was derived from a woman between 40 and 50 years old with alopecia areata. Some clones in this sample may be carry-over from other donors' samples. The specimen was whole blood, collected in connection with sensitization to the hapten diphenylcyclopropenone (DPC). The DNA for the CDR3 is TGTGCCATCGCCTTGGGACAGGCTTTTGTGGATACGCAGTATTTT. Translating it yields CAIALGQAFVDTQYF.